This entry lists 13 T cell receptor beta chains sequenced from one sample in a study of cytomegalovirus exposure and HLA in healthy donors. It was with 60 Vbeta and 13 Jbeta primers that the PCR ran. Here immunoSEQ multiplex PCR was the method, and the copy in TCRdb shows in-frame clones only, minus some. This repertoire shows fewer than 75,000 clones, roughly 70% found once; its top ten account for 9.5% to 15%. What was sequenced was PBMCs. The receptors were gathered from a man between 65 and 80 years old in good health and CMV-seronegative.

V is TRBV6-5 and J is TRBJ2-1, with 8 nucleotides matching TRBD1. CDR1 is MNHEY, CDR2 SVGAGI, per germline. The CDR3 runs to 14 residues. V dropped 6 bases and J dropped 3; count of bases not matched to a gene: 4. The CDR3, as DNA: TGTGCCAGCAGAGTACAGGGGGTCTACAATGAGCAGTTCTTC. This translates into CASRVQGVYNEQFF.

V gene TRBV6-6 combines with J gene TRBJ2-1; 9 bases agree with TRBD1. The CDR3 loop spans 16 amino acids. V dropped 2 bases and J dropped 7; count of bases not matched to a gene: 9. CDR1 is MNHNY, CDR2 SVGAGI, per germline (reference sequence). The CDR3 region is CASSYGTGLGWNEQFF. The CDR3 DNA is TGTGCCAGCAGTTACGGGACAGGGTTAGGTTGGAATGAGCAGTTCTTC.

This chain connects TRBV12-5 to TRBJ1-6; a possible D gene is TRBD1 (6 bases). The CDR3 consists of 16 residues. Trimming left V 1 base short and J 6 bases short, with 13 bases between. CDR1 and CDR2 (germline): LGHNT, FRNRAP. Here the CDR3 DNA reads TGTGCTAGTGGTTTGGGGCAGGGGCTCGGTAATTCACCCCTCCACTTT. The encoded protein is CASGLGQGLGNSPLHF.

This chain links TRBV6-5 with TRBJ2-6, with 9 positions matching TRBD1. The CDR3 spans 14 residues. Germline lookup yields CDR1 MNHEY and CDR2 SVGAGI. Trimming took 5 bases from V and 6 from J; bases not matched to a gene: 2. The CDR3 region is CASSDRGTANVLTF. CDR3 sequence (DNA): TGTGCCAGCAGTGACAGGGGGACGGCCAACGTCCTGACTTTC.

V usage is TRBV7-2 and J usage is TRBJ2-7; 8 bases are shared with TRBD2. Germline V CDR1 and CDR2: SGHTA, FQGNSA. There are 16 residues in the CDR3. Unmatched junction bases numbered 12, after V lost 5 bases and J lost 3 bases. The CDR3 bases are TGTGCCAGCAGCCCAACCGGGACTAGACAATGCTACGAGCAGTACTTC. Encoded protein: CASSPTGTRQCYEQYF.

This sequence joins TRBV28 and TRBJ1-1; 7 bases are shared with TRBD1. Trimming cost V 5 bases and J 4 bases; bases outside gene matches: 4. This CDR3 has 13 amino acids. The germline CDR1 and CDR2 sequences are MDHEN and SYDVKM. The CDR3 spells CASSVQGGTEAFF. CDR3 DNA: TGTGCCAGCAGTGTCCAGGGGGGCACTGAAGCTTTCTTT.

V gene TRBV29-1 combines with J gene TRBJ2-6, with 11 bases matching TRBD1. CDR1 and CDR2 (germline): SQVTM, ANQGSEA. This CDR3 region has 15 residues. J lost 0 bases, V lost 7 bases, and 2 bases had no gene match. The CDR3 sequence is CSAGTGGSGANVLTF. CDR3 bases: TGCAGCGCCGGGACAGGGGGCTCTGGGGCCAACGTCCTGACTTTC.

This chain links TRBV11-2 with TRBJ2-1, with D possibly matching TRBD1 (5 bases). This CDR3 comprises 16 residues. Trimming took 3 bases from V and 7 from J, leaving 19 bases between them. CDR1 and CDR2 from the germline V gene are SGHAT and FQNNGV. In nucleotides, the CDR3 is TGTGCCAGCAGCTTCGACAGTGGGGCGACCAAGAATGAGCAGTTCTTC. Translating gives CASSFDSGATKNEQFF.

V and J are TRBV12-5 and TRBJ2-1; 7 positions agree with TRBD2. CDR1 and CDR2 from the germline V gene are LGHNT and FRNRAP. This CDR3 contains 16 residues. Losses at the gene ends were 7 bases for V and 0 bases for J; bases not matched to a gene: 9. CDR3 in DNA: TGTGCTAGTGCCGACCGGGGCGGGAGCTCCTACAATGAGCAGTTCTTC. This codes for CASADRGGSSYNEQFF. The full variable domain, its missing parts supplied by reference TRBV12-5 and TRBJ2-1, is DARVTQTPRHKVTEMGQEVTMRCQPILGHNTVFWYRQTMMQGLELLAYFRNRAPLDDSGMPKDRFSAEMPDATLATLKIQPSEPRDSAVYFCASADRGGSSYNEQFFGPGTRLTVL.

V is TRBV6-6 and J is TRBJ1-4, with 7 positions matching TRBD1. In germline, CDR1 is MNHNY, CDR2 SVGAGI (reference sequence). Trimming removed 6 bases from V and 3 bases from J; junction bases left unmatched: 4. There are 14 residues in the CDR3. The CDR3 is CASSTGASNEKLFF. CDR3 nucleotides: TGTGCCAGCAGCACAGGGGCCTCTAATGAAAAACTGTTTTTT.

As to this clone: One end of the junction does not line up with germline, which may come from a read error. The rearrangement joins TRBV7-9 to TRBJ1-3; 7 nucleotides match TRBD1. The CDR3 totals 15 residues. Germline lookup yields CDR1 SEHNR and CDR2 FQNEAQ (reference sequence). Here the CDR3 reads CASSSTGLVGTTIYF. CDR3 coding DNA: TGTGCCAGCAGCTCGACAGGGCTGGTCGGAACCACCATATATTTT.

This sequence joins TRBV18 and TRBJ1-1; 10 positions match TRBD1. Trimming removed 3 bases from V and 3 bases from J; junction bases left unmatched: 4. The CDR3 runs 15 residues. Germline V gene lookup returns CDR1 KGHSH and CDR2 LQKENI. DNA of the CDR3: TGTGCCAGCTCACCCAACGACAGGGGGCACACTGAAGCTTTCTTT. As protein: CASSPNDRGHTEAFF.

CDR3 region: CASSRDGGSYNEQFF. CDR3 nucleotides: TGTGCCAGCAGTCGGGACGGGGGGTCATACAATGAGCAGTTCTTC. The rearrangement links TRBV6-5 to TRBJ2-1; 7 bases match TRBD2. Germline CDR1 MNHEY, CDR2 SVGAGI. The CDR3 is 15 residues long. Trimming at V came to 5 bases and at J to 4 bases, leaving 8 bases not matched to a gene.